The rows below give T cell receptor beta chains drawn from one sample of a study of T cells in Graves' hyperthyroidism and ophthalmopathy. TCRdb independently ran MiXCR on the multiplex PCR reads; one entry per CDR3 protein. The repertoire holds under 350,000 distinct CDR3 sequences, with roughly 20% as singletons. Input material: blood. These receptors came from a woman aged 50 to 60 with Graves' hyperthyroidism. The CDR3 runs from the conserved cysteine through the conserved F or W. The order of the fields is J gene, D gene, clone size, V gene, CDR3 protein, CDR3 DNA. The D gene is left open where the match is weak. The size entry is marked missing in some rows and otherwise reads once, few, many or a size class.

TRBJ2-2,-,-,TRBV27,CASSFGSWNTGELFF,TGTGCCAGCAGTTTTGGCTCGTGGAACACCGGGGAGCTGTTTTTT
TRBJ1-5,-,-,TRBV28,CASQEEARWQHF,TGTGCCAGCCAGGAGGAGGCCCGGTGGCAGCATTTT
TRBJ2-3,-,many,TRBV18,CASSPVKARADTQYF,TGTGCCAGCTCACCAGTTAAGGCGAGGGCAGATACGCAGTATTTT
TRBJ1-6,-,-,TRBV7-9,CASSLVTGYNSPLHF,TGTGCCAGCAGCTTAGTAACGGGCTATAATTCACCCCTCCACTTT
TRBJ2-7,-,-,TRBV3-1,CASSLNRVYEQYF,TGTGCCAGCAGCCTGAACCGGGTTTACGAGCAGTACTTC
TRBJ1-1,-,-,TRBV6-2/TRBV6-3,CASSYSMGGNTEAFF,TGTGCCAGCAGTTACTCGATGGGCGGTAACACTGAAGCTTTCTTT
TRBJ2-1,-,many,TRBV20-1,CSAPRGYNEQFF,TGCAGTGCCCCTAGGGGATACAATGAGCAGTTCTTC
TRBJ1-4,-,many,TRBV29-1,CSVESQPNEKLFF,TGCAGCGTTGAAAGCCAGCCTAATGAAAAACTGTTTTTT
TRBJ2-3,-,many,TRBV6-1,CASRMGSAGTDTQYF,TGTGCCAGCAGGATGGGATCGGCTGGCACAGATACGCAGTATTTT
TRBJ1-1,-,-,TRBV7-6,CASSAQDRRLNTEAFF,TGTGCCAGCAGCGCCCAGGACCGAAGATTGAACACTGAAGCTTTCTTT
TRBJ2-5,-,many,TRBV5-1,CASSLAVGETQYF,TGCGCCAGCAGCTTGGCCGTAGGAGAGACCCAGTACTTC
TRBJ1-1,TRBD1,many,TRBV12-3/TRBV12-4,CASSDTGGGTEAFF,TGTGCCAGCAGTGATACAGGGGGAGGAACTGAAGCTTTCTTT
TRBJ1-2,-,many,TRBV9,CASSVGIRDNYGYTF,TGTGCCAGCAGCGTAGGTATCAGGGATAACTATGGCTACACCTTC
TRBJ2-3,-,many,TRBV5-1,CASSQTDTQYF,TGCGCCAGCAGCCAGACAGATACGCAGTATTTT
TRBJ1-1,TRBD1,-,TRBV19,CASSITGGPEAFF,TGTGCCAGTAGTATAACAGGGGGCCCTGAAGCTTTCTTT
TRBJ2-1,TRBD2,many,TRBV7-3,CASSPRAGGPHYNEQFF,TGTGCCAGCAGCCCTAGGGCGGGAGGGCCACACTACAATGAGCAGTTCTTC
TRBJ2-3,-,-,TRBV7-9,CASSLGIDTQYF,TGTGCCAGCAGCTTAGGAATCGATACGCAGTATTTT
TRBJ1-2,-,many,TRBV7-9,CASSPDGYGYTF,TGTGCCAGCAGCCCGGACGGCTATGGCTACACCTTC
TRBJ1-1,-,-,TRBV19,CANSMGQANTEAFF,TGTGCCAATAGTATGGGTCAGGCGAACACTGAAGCTTTCTTT
TRBJ2-3,TRBD2,many,TRBV5-1,CASSRTSGGTTDTQYF,TGCGCCAGCAGCCGAACTAGCGGGGGGACCACAGATACGCAGTATTTT
TRBJ1-2,-,many,TRBV6-1,CASSEGGGAYGYTF,TGTGCCAGCAGTGAAGGTGGAGGGGCCTATGGCTACACCTTC
TRBJ2-3,-,many,TRBV12-3/TRBV12-4,CASSLRGTQGDTQYF,TGTGCCAGCAGTTTACGTGGGACTCAGGGAGATACGCAGTATTTT
TRBJ2-5,-,few,TRBV5-1,CASRGTEEETQYF,TGCGCCAGCAGAGGCACCGAGGAAGAGACCCAGTACTTC
TRBJ1-4,TRBD1,few,TRBV20-1,CSARTTGVEKLFF,TGCAGTGCTAGGACGACAGGGGTTGAAAAACTGTTTTTT
TRBJ2-5,TRBD2,few,TRBV6-5,CASSYSGREAGETQYF,TGTGCCAGCAGTTACTCCGGGCGGGAGGCGGGGGAGACCCAGTACTTC
TRBJ2-5,TRBD2,many,TRBV5-1,CASTRGGAEETQYF,TGCGCCAGCACCCGGGGAGGGGCGGAAGAGACCCAGTACTTC
TRBJ2-5,TRBD2,-,TRBV5-6,CASSLERTSGGKETQYF,TGTGCCAGCAGCTTGGAACGTACTAGCGGGGGGAAAGAGACCCAGTACTTC
TRBJ2-3,-,few,TRBV18,CASSNRGGDTQYF,TGTGCCAGCTCAAACAGGGGGGGAGATACGCAGTATTTT
TRBJ2-2,TRBD2,few,TRBV5-1,CASKAAGGPITANTGELFF,TGCGCCAGCAAGGCAGCGGGAGGGCCAATCACCGCGAACACCGGGGAGCTGTTTTTT
TRBJ1-1,TRBD1,-,TRBV5-6,CASSGYRGGTEAFF,TGTGCCAGCAGCGGATACAGGGGAGGCACTGAAGCTTTCTTT
TRBJ1-2,TRBD1,many,TRBV30,CARGQEVGYTF,TGTGCCCGCGGACAGGAAGTAGGCTACACCTTC
TRBJ2-3,TRBD2,many,TRBV20-1,CSARDPSGGADTQYF,TGCAGTGCTAGAGATCCTAGCGGGGGGGCAGATACGCAGTATTTT
TRBJ1-2,TRBD1,many,TRBV5-1,CASSLGTANYGYTF,TGTGCCAGCAGTTTAGGGACAGCTAACTATGGCTACACCTTC
TRBJ2-1,-,-,TRBV29-1,CSAGTSYNEQFF,TGCAGCGCTGGAACTAGCTACAATGAGCAGTTCTTC
TRBJ2-2,-,few,TRBV2,CASGNSNTGELFF,TGTGCCAGCGGCAATTCGAACACCGGGGAGCTGTTTTTT
TRBJ2-1,-,few,TRBV20-1,CSAILLNNEQFF,TGCAGTGCAATCCTCCTAAACAATGAGCAGTTCTTC
TRBJ2-1,-,few,TRBV24-1,CATSGAGPEQFF,TGTGCCACCAGTGGGGCGGGCCCCGAGCAGTTCTTC
TRBJ2-5,-,-,TRBV4-1,CASSPDRRVKYF,TGCGCCAGCAGCCCCGACCGGCGGGTCAAGTACTTC
TRBJ1-2,-,few,TRBV12-3/TRBV12-4,CASSLEEGVYGYTF,TGTGCCAGCAGTTTAGAAGAGGGGGTCTATGGCTACACCTTC
TRBJ1-5,-,-,TRBV20-1,CSARKAAGVAGNQPQHF,TGCAGTGCTAGGAAGGCCGCAGGAGTAGCCGGCAATCAGCCCCAGCATTTT
TRBJ2-2,-,-,TRBV10-3,CAIGAGRTGELFF,TGTGCCATCGGGGCAGGGCGCACCGGGGAGCTGTTTTTT
TRBJ2-1,TRBD1,-,TRBV20-1,CSASDRPSSYNEQFF,TGCAGTGCCTCGGACAGGCCGTCCTCCTACAATGAGCAGTTCTTC
TRBJ1-4,TRBD1,few,TRBV20-1,CSASGGLQGFNEKLFF,TGCAGTGCTTCCGGAGGGCTACAGGGGTTTAATGAAAAACTGTTTTTT
TRBJ2-5,-,many,TRBV20-1,CSAKRLVRETQYF,TGCAGTGCCAAGAGACTAGTTCGGGAGACCCAGTACTTC
TRBJ2-3,-,many,TRBV27,CASSATLTVDTQYF,TGTGCCAGCAGTGCAACGCTGACAGTAGATACGCAGTATTTT
TRBJ1-5,TRBD1,many,TRBV28,CASTGQGNLQPQHF,TGTGCCAGTACCGGACAGGGAAACCTTCAGCCCCAGCATTTT
TRBJ2-1,TRBD2,many,TRBV5-1,CASSGRQSGTSGGAGVNEQFF,TGCGCCAGCAGCGGGCGACAGTCTGGGACTAGCGGGGGGGCCGGTGTGAATGAGCAGTTCTTC
TRBJ2-1,-,many,TRBV18,CASSQQDGVHEQFF,TGTGCCAGCTCACAACAGGATGGGGTCCATGAGCAGTTCTTC
TRBJ1-1,-,-,TRBV5-6,CASSLAGRPDRHDTEAFF,TGTGCCAGCAGCTTGGCCGGGCGGCCCGACCGTCACGACACTGAAGCTTTCTTT
TRBJ1-2,-,few,TRBV6-1,CASSKQASNYGYTF,TGTGCCAGCAGTAAGCAGGCGTCTAACTATGGCTACACCTTC
TRBJ2-3,-,many,TRBV28,CASSPSTQFSADTQYF,TGTGCCAGCAGTCCTTCAACCCAATTTTCTGCAGATACGCAGTATTTT
TRBJ2-3,TRBD2,few,TRBV7-3,CASSLSLAGVSDTQYF,TGTGCCAGCAGCTTAAGCCTAGCGGGAGTGTCAGATACGCAGTATTTT
TRBJ1-2,-,-,TRBV5-6,CASSFVGRRTENYGYTF,TGTGCCAGCAGTTTTGTGGGCCGTAGGACGGAGAACTATGGCTACACCTTC